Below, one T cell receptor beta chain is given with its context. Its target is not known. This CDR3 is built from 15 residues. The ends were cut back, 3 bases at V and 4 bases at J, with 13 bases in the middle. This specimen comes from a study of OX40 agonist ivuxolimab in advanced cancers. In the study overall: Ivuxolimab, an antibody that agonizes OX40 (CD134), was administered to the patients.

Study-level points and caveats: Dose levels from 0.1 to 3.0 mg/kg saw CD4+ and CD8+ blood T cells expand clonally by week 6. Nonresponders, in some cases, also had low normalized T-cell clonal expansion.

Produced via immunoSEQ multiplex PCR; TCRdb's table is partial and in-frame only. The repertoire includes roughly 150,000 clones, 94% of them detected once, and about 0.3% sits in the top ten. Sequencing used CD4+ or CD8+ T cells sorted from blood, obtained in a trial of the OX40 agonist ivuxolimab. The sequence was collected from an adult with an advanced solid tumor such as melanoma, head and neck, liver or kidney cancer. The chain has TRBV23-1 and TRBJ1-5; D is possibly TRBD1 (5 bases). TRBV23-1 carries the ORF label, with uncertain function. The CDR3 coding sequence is TGCGCCAGCAGTCACCCAGGGTCGGGAAATCAGCCCCAGCATTTT. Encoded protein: CASSHPGSGNQPQHF.